These T cell receptor beta chains were read from a single sample in a study of T-cell memory formation after mild COVID-19. TCRdb fed the 5' RACE reads into MiXCR, producing one record per CDR3 protein. The sample gives hundreds of thousands of distinct CDR3 sequences, under 20% of which show up once; 12% is in the top ten. Input material: PBMCs or a T cell subset sorted from them (not recorded which). These receptors were taken from an adult woman who had mild COVID-19 (a few samples of this study predate the infection). Cell type and time point are not known. The CDR3 runs from the conserved cysteine through the conserved F or W. A D gene is named only where the DNA matches it firmly. Clone size, where shown, is once, few, many, or a class for clones that have expanded.

D: TRBD1; J: TRBJ2-3; V: TRBV6-1; size: few; DNA: TGTGCCAGCAGTGAACGGGCCTACAGGGGGAACACAGATACGCAGTATTTT; CDR3: CASSERAYRGNTDTQYF
D: NA; J: TRBJ2-7; V: TRBV2; size: NA; DNA: TGTGCCAGCAGTGATACGGTAGGGGCCTACGAGCAGTACTTC; CDR3: CASSDTVGAYEQYF
D: NA; J: TRBJ1-2; V: TRBV20-1; size: NA; DNA: TGCAGTGCTAGATGGTGGGGGCTTGACTATGGCTACACCTTC; CDR3: CSARWWGLDYGYTF
D: TRBD1; J: TRBJ2-1; V: TRBV5-1; size: NA; DNA: TGCGCCAGCAGCCCCTGGACAGGGGCAAACAATGAGCAGTTCTTC; CDR3: CASSPWTGANNEQFF
D: NA; J: TRBJ1-1; V: TRBV5-1; size: few; DNA: TGCGCCAGCAGCTTATTGGACAGCGGAAGGACTGAAGCTTTCTTT; CDR3: CASSLLDSGRTEAFF
D: TRBD1; J: TRBJ2-2; V: TRBV13; size: few; DNA: TGTGCCAGCAGCCCGGACAGGGTTACGAACACCGGGGAGCTGTTTTTT; CDR3: CASSPDRVTNTGELFF
D: TRBD2; J: TRBJ2-2; V: TRBV5-1; size: few; DNA: TGCGCCAGCAACGGGGGGAGGCCCGGCACCGGGGAGCTGTTTTTT; CDR3: CASNGGRPGTGELFF
D: NA; J: TRBJ2-2; V: TRBV20-1; size: few; DNA: TGCAGTGCTAGGGATTTAAGGGGCGGGGAGCTGTTTTTT; CDR3: CSARDLRGGELFF
D: TRBD2; J: TRBJ2-2; V: TRBV9; size: few; DNA: TGTGCCAGCAGCGTCAGCTCTGGCGGGAGCTTAAACACCGGGGAGCTGTTTTTT; CDR3: CASSVSSGGSLNTGELFF
D: NA; J: TRBJ1-2; V: TRBV7-9; size: NA; DNA: TGTGCCAGCAGCGGTGTTGAGGGTAGATATGGCTACACCTTC; CDR3: CASSGVEGRYGYTF
D: NA; J: TRBJ2-7; V: TRBV9; size: few; DNA: TGTGCCAGCAGCCCCCAGGCGGGGTCCTACGAGCAGTACTTC; CDR3: CASSPQAGSYEQYF
D: NA; J: TRBJ2-1; V: TRBV7-3; size: few; DNA: TGTGCCAGCAGCTTAAACCCGAACAATGAGCAGTTCTTC; CDR3: CASSLNPNNEQFF
D: NA; J: TRBJ1-1; V: TRBV25-1; size: NA; DNA: TGTGCCAGCAGTGATCGCTGGAGCACTGAAGCTTTCTTT; CDR3: CASSDRWSTEAFF
D: NA; J: TRBJ2-7; V: TRBV7-2; size: few; DNA: TGTGCCAGCAGCTTCAGGGGCCTCTACGAGCAGTACTTC; CDR3: CASSFRGLYEQYF
D: TRBD2; J: TRBJ2-5; V: TRBV5-1; size: many; DNA: TGCGCCAGCAGCTTGGGACCAGCGGGAGTGTTAGAGACCCAGTACTTC; CDR3: CASSLGPAGVLETQYF
D: NA; J: TRBJ1-2; V: TRBV7-9; size: NA; DNA: TGTGCCAGCAGCTTAGGGACAGAGTATGGCTACACCTTC; CDR3: CASSLGTEYGYTF
D: NA; J: TRBJ2-1; V: TRBV9; size: few; DNA: TGTGCCAGCAGCGTAGACGGACTACCGTCCAATGAGCAGTTCTTC; CDR3: CASSVDGLPSNEQFF
D: TRBD2; J: TRBJ2-3; V: TRBV7-2; size: many; DNA: TGTGCCAGCAGCCGTAGCGGGGGGGCTTTTTCAGATACGCAGTATTTT; CDR3: CASSRSGGAFSDTQYF
D: TRBD2; J: TRBJ2-3; V: TRBV3-1; size: NA; DNA: TGTGCCAGCAGCCCCTACCGGACTAGCGGGGGGGCTTTAGGCACAGATACGCAGTATTTT; CDR3: CASSPYRTSGGALGTDTQYF
D: TRBD2; J: TRBJ2-6; V: TRBV12-3/TRBV12-4; size: NA; DNA: TGTGCCAGCAGTTCGCGATCTCTCGGGGAGGGGATGGGGGCCAACGTCCTGACTTTC; CDR3: CASSSRSLGEGMGANVLTF
D: NA; J: TRBJ1-1; V: TRBV11-3; size: NA; DNA: TGTGCCAGCAGCCGGGGGGAGAACACTGAAGCTTTCTTT; CDR3: CASSRGENTEAFF
D: TRBD2; J: TRBJ2-3; V: TRBV4-1; size: few; DNA: TGCGCCAGCAGCCTCGAGACTAGCGGACTCACAGATACGCAGTATTTT; CDR3: CASSLETSGLTDTQYF
D: NA; J: TRBJ2-5; V: TRBV30; size: few; DNA: TGTGCCTGGAGTGGAGACGACGGGGAGACCCAGTACTTC; CDR3: CAWSGDDGETQYF
D: NA; J: TRBJ1-6; V: TRBV2; size: few; DNA: TGTGCCAGCAGTGGATCAGGGAGCTCCTATAATTCACCCCTCCACTTT; CDR3: CASSGSGSSYNSPLHF
D: TRBD2; J: TRBJ2-7; V: TRBV18; size: few; DNA: TGTGCCAGCTCACGGCCGGGGACTACACTTCCCTACGAGCAGTACTTC; CDR3: CASSRPGTTLPYEQYF
D: TRBD1; J: TRBJ1-3; V: TRBV29-1; size: NA; DNA: TGCAGCGTTCTACTACAGGGGACGGGTTCTGGAAACACCATATATTTT; CDR3: CSVLLQGTGSGNTIYF
D: NA; J: TRBJ1-5; V: TRBV24-1; size: few; DNA: TGTGCCACCAGTGATTTAGGGACTGGGGCCAGTGAGAGCAATCAGCCCCAGCATTTT; CDR3: CATSDLGTGASESNQPQHF
D: NA; J: TRBJ2-3; V: TRBV5-5; size: NA; DNA: TGTGCCAGCAGCGGACAGATAAGCACAGATACGCAGTATTTT; CDR3: CASSGQISTDTQYF
D: NA; J: TRBJ2-7; V: TRBV28; size: few; DNA: TGTGCCAGCAGTTTACCAACGGCAGGGCTGTCGGGGGAGCAGTACTTC; CDR3: CASSLPTAGLSGEQYF
D: TRBD1; J: TRBJ2-7; V: TRBV18; size: NA; DNA: TGTGCCAGCTCACCCCTACCAGGACAGGGTTTCAACGAGCAGTACTTC; CDR3: CASSPLPGQGFNEQYF
D: NA; J: TRBJ2-1; V: TRBV23-1; size: few; DNA: TGCGCCAGCAGTCCCGGGTCGGTACGGCAGTTCTTC; CDR3: CASSPGSVRQFF
D: NA; J: TRBJ1-1; V: TRBV18; size: NA; DNA: TGTGCCAGCTCACGTGGAACCCAAGTCAACACTGAAGCTTTCTTT; CDR3: CASSRGTQVNTEAFF
D: NA; J: TRBJ1-1; V: TRBV20-1; size: NA; DNA: TGCAGTGCCTTCCCCGCAGGGTCGTACACTGAAGCTTTCTTT; CDR3: CSAFPAGSYTEAFF
D: TRBD1; J: TRBJ2-2; V: TRBV6-2/TRBV6-3; size: NA; DNA: TGTGCCAGCAGTTCCCAGTTTGGCAGGGGGCACACCGGGGAGCTGTTTTTT; CDR3: CASSSQFGRGHTGELFF
D: NA; J: TRBJ2-2; V: TRBV6-6; size: NA; DNA: TGTGCCAGCCTCTCGCTCCGAGGGGGCACCGGGGAGCTGTTTTTT; CDR3: CASLSLRGGTGELFF
D: TRBD2; J: TRBJ2-2; V: TRBV2; size: few; DNA: TGTGCCAGCAGTGGGGCCGGACTAGCATCCGGGGAGCTGTTTTTT; CDR3: CASSGAGLASGELFF
D: NA; J: TRBJ2-1; V: TRBV24-1; size: NA; DNA: TGTGCCACCAGTGATTTGGGCAGGGATTCCTACAATGAGCAGTTCTTC; CDR3: CATSDLGRDSYNEQFF
D: TRBD2; J: TRBJ2-5; V: TRBV7-9; size: NA; DNA: TGTGCCAGCAGCCTACGGCAGGGACTAGCGGGGGGTGGAGAGACCCAGTACTTC; CDR3: CASSLRQGLAGGGETQYF
D: NA; J: TRBJ2-5; V: TRBV15; size: NA; DNA: TGTGCCACCAGCGAGTTGGGGCGGGATGGAGAGACCCAGTACTTC; CDR3: CATSELGRDGETQYF
D: TRBD2; J: TRBJ2-1; V: TRBV20-1; size: few; DNA: TGCAGTGCTAGTTTGGCTAGCGGGAGGGCCGGGGATGAGCAGTTCTTC; CDR3: CSASLASGRAGDEQFF
D: TRBD1; J: TRBJ1-5; V: TRBV24-1; size: few; DNA: TGTGCCACCTCACCTCGGACAGGTTATTTCAATCAGCCCCAGCATTTT; CDR3: CATSPRTGYFNQPQHF
D: NA; J: TRBJ2-7; V: TRBV14; size: NA; DNA: TGTGCCAGCAGCCAAGAAGGGCCCCGTTTCGGGGAAAGGGCCTACGAGCAGTACTTC; CDR3: CASSQEGPRFGERAYEQYF
D: NA; J: TRBJ1-2; V: TRBV29-1; size: NA; DNA: TGCAGCGTTGAAGAGTCTGGCAGGAGCTATGGCTACACCTTC; CDR3: CSVEESGRSYGYTF
D: TRBD1; J: TRBJ1-4; V: TRBV6-5; size: NA; DNA: TGTGCCAGCAGTTACAGACAGGGGGCGAGTGAAAAACTGTTTTTT; CDR3: CASSYRQGASEKLFF
D: NA; J: TRBJ2-7; V: TRBV4-1; size: NA; DNA: TGCGCCAGCAGCCAAGTCCTAGCGTCGGAGCAGTACTTC; CDR3: CASSQVLASEQYF
D: NA; J: TRBJ2-1; V: TRBV5-1; size: many; DNA: TGCGCCAGCAGCTTGGCGGGTGGGCGTCGTGAGCAGTTCTTC; CDR3: CASSLAGGRREQFF
D: NA; J: TRBJ2-1; V: TRBV12-3/TRBV12-4; size: few; DNA: TGTGCCAGCAGTTTCTACTACGGGGTCGTCAATGAGCAGTTCTTC; CDR3: CASSFYYGVVNEQFF
D: NA; J: TRBJ1-1; V: TRBV29-1; size: few; DNA: TGCAGCGTAGGCACTGAAGCTTTCTTT; CDR3: CSVGTEAFF